This T cell receptor beta chain is from a study of blood T cells in healthy people across ages. Germline-derived CDR1 and CDR2 are MNHNY and SVGAGI (reference sequence). The CDR3 has 16 amino acids. The V segment lost 5 bases and the J segment 4 bases; nucleotides outside the gene matches: 11. Of note for this clonotype: Its antigen is unidentified.

General study results and limits: TCR beta diversity, measured per million T cells, fell in a roughly linear way with age. Comparison with aged donors showed that long-lived donors had more naive CD4+ cells and higher diversity.

It was with a sample-barcoded 5' primer and a J-beta primer mix that a second PCR of about 6 to 12 cycles was run. Every cDNA molecule bore a tag from a template-switch adaptor containing 12 random nucleotides. TCRdb fed the 5' RACE reads into MiXCR, producing one record per CDR3 protein. The sample shows fewer than 900,000 distinct CDR3 sequences, around 36% of them seen only once. This sequence joins TRBV6-6 and TRBJ2-3; 8 nucleotides match TRBD2. Sequencing was done on a sample of blood. The receptor was derived from a man younger than 35 in good health. CDR3 in DNA: TGTGCCAGCAGTCCCCCGGATAGCGGGGAGGCAGATACGCAGTATTTT. Residues: CASSPPDSGEADTQYF.